This is a list of T cell receptor beta chains from one sample in a study of shared clonotypes between healthy human individuals. Profiling relied on immunoSEQ multiplex PCR, and the TCRdb table lists in-frame clones only, not all of them. The table shows more than 400,000 clones, with almost 97% occurring only once. The sample taken for sequencing was naive CD4+ T cells sorted from blood. The origin of the receptors is a woman in her thirties in good health. The CDR3 runs from the conserved cysteine through the conserved F or W. Each record gives: clone size, J gene, V gene, D gene, CDR3 DNA, CDR3 protein. A D gene is named only where the DNA matches it firmly. The listing skips clone size in some rows; elsewhere it reads once, few, many or a size class.

NA TRBJ2-1 TRBV5-5 NA TGTGCCAGCAGCCCGTCGACAAGGATTGGGAAAGACAATGAGCAGTTCTTC CASSPSTRIGKDNEQFF
NA TRBJ2-1 TRBV19 TRBD2 TGTGCCAGTAGTATAGGGGGCGGGAGGCGCTCCTACAATGAGCAGTTCTTC CASSIGGGRRSYNEQFF
NA TRBJ2-1 TRBV7-2 NA TGTGCCAGCAGCTCCCGCGGTGACTCCTACAATGAGCAGTTCTTC CASSSRGDSYNEQFF
NA TRBJ2-6 TRBV28 NA TGTGCCAGCAGTTCTATTTGGGACTCTGGGGCCAACGTCCTGACTTTC CASSSIWDSGANVLTF
NA TRBJ2-2 TRBV11-2 TRBD2 TGTGCCAGCAGCTTAGGTGGGACTAGCGCCAACACCGGGGAGCTGTTTTTT CASSLGGTSANTGELFF
NA TRBJ2-2 TRBV5-6 NA TGTGCCAGCAGCTTGGCTGGCAGTTTTTACACCGGGGAGCTGTTTTTT CASSLAGSFYTGELFF
NA TRBJ1-1 TRBV10-2 NA TGCGCCAGCAGATGGGAAACTGAAGCTTTCTTT CASRWETEAFF
NA TRBJ1-4 TRBV28 NA TGTGCCAGCAGTGGAACCAGCCCTAATGAAAAACTGTTTTTT CASSGTSPNEKLFF
NA TRBJ2-3 TRBV10-3 TRBD1 TGTGCCATCAGCTCCGGGACAGGGACAGATACGCAGTATTTT CAISSGTGTDTQYF
NA TRBJ1-2 TRBV25-1 NA TGTGCCAGCAGTGAACGAATGAAGGGGGGGAACTATGGCTACACCTTC CASSERMKGGNYGYTF
once TRBJ1-1 TRBV28 NA TGTGCCAGCACCTCGGGGCAGTCGAACACTGAAGCTTTCTTT CASTSGQSNTEAFF
NA TRBJ1-2 TRBV11-2 NA TGTGCCAGCAGCTTAGATCAGGGCCGGATTGGCTACACCTTC CASSLDQGRIGYTF